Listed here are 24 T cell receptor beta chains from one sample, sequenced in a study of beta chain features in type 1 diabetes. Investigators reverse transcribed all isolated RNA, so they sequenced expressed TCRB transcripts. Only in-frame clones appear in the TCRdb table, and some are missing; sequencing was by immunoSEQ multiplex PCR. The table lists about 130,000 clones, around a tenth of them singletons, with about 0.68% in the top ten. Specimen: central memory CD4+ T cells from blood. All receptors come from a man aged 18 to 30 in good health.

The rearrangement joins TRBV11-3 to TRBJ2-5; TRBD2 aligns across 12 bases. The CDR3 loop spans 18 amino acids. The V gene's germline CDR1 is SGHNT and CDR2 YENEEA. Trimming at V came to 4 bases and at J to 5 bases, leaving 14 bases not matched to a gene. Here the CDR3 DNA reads TGTGCCAGCAGCTCACCAAAACTAGCGGGGGGACCTCTGGAGACCCAGTACTTC. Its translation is CASSSPKLAGGPLETQYF. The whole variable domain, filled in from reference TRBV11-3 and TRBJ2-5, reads EAGVVQSPRYKIIEKKQPVAFWCNPISGHNTLYWYLQNLGQGPELLIRYENEEAVDDSQLPKDRFSAERLKGVDSTLKIQPAELGDSAVYLCASSSPKLAGGPLETQYFGPGTRLLVL.

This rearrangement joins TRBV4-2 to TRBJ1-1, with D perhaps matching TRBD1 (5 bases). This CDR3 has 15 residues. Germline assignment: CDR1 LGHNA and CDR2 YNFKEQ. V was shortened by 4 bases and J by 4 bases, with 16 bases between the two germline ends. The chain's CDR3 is CASSLGDGGSTEAFF. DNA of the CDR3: TGTGCCAGCAGCCTGGGCGACGGGGGGAGCACTGAAGCTTTCTTT.

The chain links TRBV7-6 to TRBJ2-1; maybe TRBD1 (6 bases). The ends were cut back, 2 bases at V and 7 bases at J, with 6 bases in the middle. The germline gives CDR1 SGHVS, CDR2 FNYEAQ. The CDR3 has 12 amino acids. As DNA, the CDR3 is TGTGCCAGCAGCTTACAGGGGAATGAGCAGTTCTTC. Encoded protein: CASSLQGNEQFF.

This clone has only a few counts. CDR3 sequence (DNA): TGTGCCAGCAGAAACAGGGGGGCGGGCTACGAGCAGTACTTC. It codes for CASRNRGAGYEQYF. V usage is TRBV6-5 and J usage is TRBJ2-7, with 8 bases fitting TRBD1. The trim removed 6 bases at V and 3 bases at J, leaving 7 bases unmatched. Germline-derived CDR1 and CDR2 are MNHEY and SVGAGI. This CDR3 contains 14 residues.

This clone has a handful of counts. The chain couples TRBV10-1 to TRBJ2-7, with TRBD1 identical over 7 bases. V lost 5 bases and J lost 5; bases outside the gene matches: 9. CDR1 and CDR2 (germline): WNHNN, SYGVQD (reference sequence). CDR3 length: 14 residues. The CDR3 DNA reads TGCGCCAGCAGTATGACCGTTACAGGGGACGAGCAGTACTTC. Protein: CASSMTVTGDEQYF.

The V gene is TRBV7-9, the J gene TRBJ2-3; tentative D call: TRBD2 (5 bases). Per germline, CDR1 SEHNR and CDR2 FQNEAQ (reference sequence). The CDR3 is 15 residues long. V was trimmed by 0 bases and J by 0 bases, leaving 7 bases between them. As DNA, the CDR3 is TGTGCCAGCAGCTTAGCCGACTATAGCACAGATACGCAGTATTTT. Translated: CASSLADYSTDTQYF.

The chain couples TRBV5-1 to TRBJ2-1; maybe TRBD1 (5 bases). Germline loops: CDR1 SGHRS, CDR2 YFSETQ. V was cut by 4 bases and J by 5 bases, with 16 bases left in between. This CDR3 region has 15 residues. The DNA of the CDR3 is TGCGCCAGCAGCCCGATCGTACAGGACAACAATGAGCAGTTCTTC. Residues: CASSPIVQDNNEQFF.

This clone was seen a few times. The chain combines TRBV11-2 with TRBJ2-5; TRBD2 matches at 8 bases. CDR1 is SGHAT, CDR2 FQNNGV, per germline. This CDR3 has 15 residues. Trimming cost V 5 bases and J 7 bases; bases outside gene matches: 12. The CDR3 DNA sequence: TGTGCCAGCAGCCCCAGTGGGACTAGTAAGGGGACCCAGTACTTC. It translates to CASSPSGTSKGTQYF.

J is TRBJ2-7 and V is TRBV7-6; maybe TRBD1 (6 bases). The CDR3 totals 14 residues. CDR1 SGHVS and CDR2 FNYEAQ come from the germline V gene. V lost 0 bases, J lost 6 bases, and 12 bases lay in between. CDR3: CASSLAGAGGEQYF. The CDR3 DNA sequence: TGTGCCAGCAGCTTAGCGGGGGCGGGCGGCGAGCAGTACTTC.

CDR3 bases: TGTGCCAGCAGCTTAGTACCTGGGACTTTCATTCTCTACGAGCAGTACTTC. Protein: CASSLVPGTFILYEQYF. The chain employs TRBV11-3 and TRBJ2-7; perhaps TRBD2 as D (6 bases). Trimming took off 1 base at V and 3 bases at J, with 19 bases between the two ends. Germline loops: CDR1 SGHNT, CDR2 YENEEA. The CDR3 has 17 residues.

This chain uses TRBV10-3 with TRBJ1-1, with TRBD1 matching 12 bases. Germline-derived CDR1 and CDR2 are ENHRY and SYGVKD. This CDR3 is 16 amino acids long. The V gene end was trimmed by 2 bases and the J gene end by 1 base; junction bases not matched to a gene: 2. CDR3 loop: CAISEGTGGANTEAFF. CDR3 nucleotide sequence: TGTGCCATCAGTGAGGGGACAGGGGGCGCGAACACTGAAGCTTTCTTT.

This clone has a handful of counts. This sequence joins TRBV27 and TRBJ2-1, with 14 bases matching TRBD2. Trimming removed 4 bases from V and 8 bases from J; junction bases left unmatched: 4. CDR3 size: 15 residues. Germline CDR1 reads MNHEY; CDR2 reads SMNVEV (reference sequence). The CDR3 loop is CASSSGLAGGHEQFF. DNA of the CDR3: TGTGCCAGCAGTTCCGGACTAGCGGGGGGTCATGAGCAGTTCTTC.

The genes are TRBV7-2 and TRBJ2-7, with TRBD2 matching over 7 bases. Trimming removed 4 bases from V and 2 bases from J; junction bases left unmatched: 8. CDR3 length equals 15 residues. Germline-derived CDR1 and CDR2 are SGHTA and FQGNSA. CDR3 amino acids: CASSSEVGGTYEQYF. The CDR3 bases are TGTGCCAGCAGCTCGGAGGTCGGGGGGACCTACGAGCAGTACTTC.

The CDR3 sequence is CASRTGTSLSYEQYF. CDR3 sequence (DNA): TGTGCCAGCAGGACCGGGACTAGCCTCTCCTACGAGCAGTACTTC. V and J are TRBV6-5 and TRBJ2-7; 9 bases map to TRBD2. CDR3 length: 15 amino acids. V trimming: 6 bases; J trimming: 0 bases; junction bases outside the gene matches: 6. CDR1 is MNHEY, CDR2 SVGAGI, per germline.

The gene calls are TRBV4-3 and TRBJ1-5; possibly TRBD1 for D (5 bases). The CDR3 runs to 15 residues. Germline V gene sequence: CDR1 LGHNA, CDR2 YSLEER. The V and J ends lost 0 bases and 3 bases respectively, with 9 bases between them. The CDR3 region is CASSQDKGYNQPQHF. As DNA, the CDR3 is TGCGCCAGCAGCCAAGATAAGGGGTACAATCAGCCCCAGCATTTT.

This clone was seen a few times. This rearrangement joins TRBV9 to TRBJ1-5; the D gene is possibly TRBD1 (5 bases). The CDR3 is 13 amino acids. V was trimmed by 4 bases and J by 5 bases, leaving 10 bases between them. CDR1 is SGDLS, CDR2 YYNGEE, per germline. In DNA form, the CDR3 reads TGTGCCAGCAGCCAGGGTGGGGATCAGCCCCAGCATTTT. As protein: CASSQGGDQPQHF.

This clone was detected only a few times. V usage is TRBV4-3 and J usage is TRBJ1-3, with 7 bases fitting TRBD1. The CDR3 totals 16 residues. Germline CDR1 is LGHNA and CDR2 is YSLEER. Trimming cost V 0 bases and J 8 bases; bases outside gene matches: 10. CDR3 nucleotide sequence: TGCGCCAGCAGCCAAGATCGCAAGACAGGGTACTACACCATATATTTT. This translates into CASSQDRKTGYYTIYF.

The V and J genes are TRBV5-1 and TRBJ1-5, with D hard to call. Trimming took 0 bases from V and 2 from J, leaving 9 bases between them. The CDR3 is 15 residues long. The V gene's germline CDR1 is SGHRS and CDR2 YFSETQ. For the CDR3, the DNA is TGCGCCAGCAGCTTGGCGGGAGAAGGCAATCAGCCCCAGCATTTT. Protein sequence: CASSLAGEGNQPQHF. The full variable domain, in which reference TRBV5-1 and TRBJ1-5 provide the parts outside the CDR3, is KAGVTQTPRYLIKTRGQQVTLSCSPISGHRSVSWYQQTPGQGLQFLFEYFSETQRNKGNFPGRFSGRQFSNSRSEMNVSTLELGDSALYLCASSLAGEGNQPQHFGDGTRLSIL.

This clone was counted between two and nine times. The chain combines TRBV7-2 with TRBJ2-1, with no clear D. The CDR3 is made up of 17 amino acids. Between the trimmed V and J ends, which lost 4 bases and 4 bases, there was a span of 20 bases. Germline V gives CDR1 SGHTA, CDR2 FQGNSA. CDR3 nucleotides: TGTGCCAGCAGCTCCCTAAGGAGACTTGGCAAATACAATGAGCAGTTCTTC. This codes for CASSSLRRLGKYNEQFF.

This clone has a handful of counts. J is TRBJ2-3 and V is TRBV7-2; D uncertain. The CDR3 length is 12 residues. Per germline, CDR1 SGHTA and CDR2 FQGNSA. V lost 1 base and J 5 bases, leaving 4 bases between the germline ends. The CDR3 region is CASSLVGDTQYF. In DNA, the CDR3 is TGTGCCAGCAGCTTAGTCGGAGATACGCAGTATTTT.

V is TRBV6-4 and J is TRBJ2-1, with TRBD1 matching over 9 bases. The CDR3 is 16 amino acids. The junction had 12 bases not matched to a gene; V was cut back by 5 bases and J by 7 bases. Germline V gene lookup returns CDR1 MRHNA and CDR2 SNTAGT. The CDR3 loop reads CASSYTGGQGWNEQFF. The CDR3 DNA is TGTGCCAGCAGTTACACCGGAGGACAGGGGTGGAATGAGCAGTTCTTC.

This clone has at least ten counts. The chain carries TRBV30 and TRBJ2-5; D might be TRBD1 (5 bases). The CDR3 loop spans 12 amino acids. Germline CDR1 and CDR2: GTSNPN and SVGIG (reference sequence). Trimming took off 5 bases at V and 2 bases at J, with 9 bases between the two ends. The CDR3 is CAWGHQQETQYF. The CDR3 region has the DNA TGTGCCTGGGGACACCAGCAAGAGACCCAGTACTTC. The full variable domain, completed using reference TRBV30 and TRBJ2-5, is SQTIHQWPATLVQPVGSPLSLECTVEGTSNPNLYWYRQAAGRGLQLLFYSVGIGQISSEVPQNLSASRPQDRQFILSSKKLLLSDSGFYLCAWGHQQETQYFGPGTRLLVL.

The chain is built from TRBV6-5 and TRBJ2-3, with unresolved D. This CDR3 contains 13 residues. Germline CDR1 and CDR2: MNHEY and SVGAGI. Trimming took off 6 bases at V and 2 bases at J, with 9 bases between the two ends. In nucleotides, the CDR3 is TGTGCCAGCAGCTCTAGATTCACAGATACGCAGTATTTT. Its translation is CASSSRFTDTQYF.

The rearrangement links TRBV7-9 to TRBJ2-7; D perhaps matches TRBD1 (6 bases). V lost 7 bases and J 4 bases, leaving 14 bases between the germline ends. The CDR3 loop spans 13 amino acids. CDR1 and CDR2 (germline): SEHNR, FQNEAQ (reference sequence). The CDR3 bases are TGTGCCAGCACCCAAACAGGGTTATACGAGCAGTACTTC. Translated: CASTQTGLYEQYF.